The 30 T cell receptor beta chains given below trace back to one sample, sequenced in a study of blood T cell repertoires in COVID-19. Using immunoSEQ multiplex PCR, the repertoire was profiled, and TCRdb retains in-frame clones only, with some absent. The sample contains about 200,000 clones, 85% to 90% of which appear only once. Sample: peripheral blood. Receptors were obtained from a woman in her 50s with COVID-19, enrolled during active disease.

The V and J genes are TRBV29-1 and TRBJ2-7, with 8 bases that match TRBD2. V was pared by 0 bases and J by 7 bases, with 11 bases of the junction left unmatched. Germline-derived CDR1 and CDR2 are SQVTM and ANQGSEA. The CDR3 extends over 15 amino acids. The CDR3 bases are TGCAGCGTTGAAGATTGGCGGGGGGCCCCGGGAGAGCAGTACTTC. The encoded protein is CSVEDWRGAPGEQYF.

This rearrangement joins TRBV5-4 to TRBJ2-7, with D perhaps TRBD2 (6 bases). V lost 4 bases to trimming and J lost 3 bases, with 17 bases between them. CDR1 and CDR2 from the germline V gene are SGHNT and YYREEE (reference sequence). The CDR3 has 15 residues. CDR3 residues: CASSRGGRGDYEQYF. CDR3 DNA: TGTGCCAGCAGCCGCGGAGGACGCGGGGACTACGAGCAGTACTTC.

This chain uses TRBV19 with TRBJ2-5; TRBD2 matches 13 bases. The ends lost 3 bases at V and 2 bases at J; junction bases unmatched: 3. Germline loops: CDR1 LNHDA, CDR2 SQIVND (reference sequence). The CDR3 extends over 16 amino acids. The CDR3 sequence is CASSMGGLAGQETQYF. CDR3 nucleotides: TGTGCCAGTAGTATGGGGGGACTAGCGGGGCAAGAGACCCAGTACTTC.

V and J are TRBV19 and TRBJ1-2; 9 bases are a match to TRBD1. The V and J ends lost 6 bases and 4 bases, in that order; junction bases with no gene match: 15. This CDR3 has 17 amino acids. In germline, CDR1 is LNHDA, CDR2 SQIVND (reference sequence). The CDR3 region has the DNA TGTGCCAGTAGCCCACCGGGACAGGGAGTTGCTAGCTATGGCTACACCTTC. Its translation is CASSPPGQGVASYGYTF.

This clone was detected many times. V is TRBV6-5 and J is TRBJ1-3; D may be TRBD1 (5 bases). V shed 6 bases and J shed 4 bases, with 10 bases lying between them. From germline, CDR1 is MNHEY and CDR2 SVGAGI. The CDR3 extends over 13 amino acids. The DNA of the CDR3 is TGTGCCAGCAGGGCGGGGGTAGGAAACACCATATATTTT. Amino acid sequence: CASRAGVGNTIYF.

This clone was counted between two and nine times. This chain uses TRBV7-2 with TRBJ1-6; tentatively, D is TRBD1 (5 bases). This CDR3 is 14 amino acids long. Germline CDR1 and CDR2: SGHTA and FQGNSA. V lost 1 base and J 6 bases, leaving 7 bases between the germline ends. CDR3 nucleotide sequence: TGTGCCAGCAGCTTAGGAGACAGTAATTCACCCCTCCACTTT. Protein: CASSLGDSNSPLHF.

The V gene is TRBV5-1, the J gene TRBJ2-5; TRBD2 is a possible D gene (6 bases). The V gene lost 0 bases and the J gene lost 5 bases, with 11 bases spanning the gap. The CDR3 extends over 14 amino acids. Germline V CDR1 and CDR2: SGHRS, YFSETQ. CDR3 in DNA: TGCGCCAGCAGCTTGGACGGGAGTAGGGAGACCCAGTACTTC. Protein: CASSLDGSRETQYF.

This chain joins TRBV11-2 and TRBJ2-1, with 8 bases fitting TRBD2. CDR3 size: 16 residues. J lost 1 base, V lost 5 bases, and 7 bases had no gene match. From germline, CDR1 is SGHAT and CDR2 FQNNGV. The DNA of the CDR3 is TGTGCCAGCAGCGGCGCCCGGGGGGGTTCCTACAATGAGCAGTTCTTC. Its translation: CASSGARGGSYNEQFF.

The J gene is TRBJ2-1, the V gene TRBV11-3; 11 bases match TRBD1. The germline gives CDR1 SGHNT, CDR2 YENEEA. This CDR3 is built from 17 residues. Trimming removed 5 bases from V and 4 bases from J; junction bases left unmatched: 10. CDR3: CASSPGTGGVAYNEQFF. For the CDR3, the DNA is TGTGCCAGCAGCCCGGGGACAGGGGGGGTCGCGTACAATGAGCAGTTCTTC. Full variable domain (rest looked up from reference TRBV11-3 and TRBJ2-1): EAGVVQSPRYKIIEKKQPVAFWCNPISGHNTLYWYLQNLGQGPELLIRYENEEAVDDSQLPKDRFSAERLKGVDSTLKIQPAELGDSAVYLCASSPGTGGVAYNEQFFGPGTRLTVL.

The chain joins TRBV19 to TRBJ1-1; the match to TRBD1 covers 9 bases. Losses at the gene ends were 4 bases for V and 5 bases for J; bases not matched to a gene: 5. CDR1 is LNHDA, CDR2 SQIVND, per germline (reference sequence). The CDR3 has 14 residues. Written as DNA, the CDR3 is TGTGCCAGTAGTAACAGGGGGCAAGGGACTGAAGCTTTCTTT. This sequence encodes CASSNRGQGTEAFF.

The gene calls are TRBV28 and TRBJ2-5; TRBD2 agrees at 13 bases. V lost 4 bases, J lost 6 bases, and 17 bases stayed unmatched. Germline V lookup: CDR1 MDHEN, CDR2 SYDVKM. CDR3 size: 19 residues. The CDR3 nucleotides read TGTGCCAGCAGTTCCTCCTCGCTTCAACTAGCGGGGGGGCCGAAGACCCAGTACTTC. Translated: CASSSSSLQLAGGPKTQYF.

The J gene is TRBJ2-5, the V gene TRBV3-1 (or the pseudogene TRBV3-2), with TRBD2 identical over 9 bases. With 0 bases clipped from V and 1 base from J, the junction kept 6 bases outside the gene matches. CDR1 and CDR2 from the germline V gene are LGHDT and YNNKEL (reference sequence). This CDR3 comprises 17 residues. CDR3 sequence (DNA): TGTGCCAGCAGCCAAGATGAGCGGGGGGCCCTCCAAGAGACCCAGTACTTC. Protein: CASSQDERGALQETQYF.

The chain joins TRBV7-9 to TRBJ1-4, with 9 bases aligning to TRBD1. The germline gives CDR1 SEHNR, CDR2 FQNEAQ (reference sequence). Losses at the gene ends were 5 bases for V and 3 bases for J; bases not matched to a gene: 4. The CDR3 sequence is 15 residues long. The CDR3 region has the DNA TGTGCCAGCAGCCCGGACAGGGGAGCTAATGAAAAACTGTTTTTT. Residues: CASSPDRGANEKLFF.

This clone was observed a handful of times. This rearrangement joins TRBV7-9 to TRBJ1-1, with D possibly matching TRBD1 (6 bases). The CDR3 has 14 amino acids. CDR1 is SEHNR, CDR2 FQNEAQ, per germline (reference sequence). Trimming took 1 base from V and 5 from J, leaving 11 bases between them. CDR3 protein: CASSLGGQGTEAFF. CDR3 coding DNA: TGTGCCAGCAGCTTAGGGGGGCAAGGGACTGAAGCTTTCTTT.

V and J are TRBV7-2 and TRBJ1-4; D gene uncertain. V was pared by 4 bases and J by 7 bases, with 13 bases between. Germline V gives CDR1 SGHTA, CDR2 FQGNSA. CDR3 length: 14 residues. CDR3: CASSSNPYGEKLFF. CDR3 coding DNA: TGTGCCAGCAGCTCTAATCCCTATGGTGAAAAACTGTTTTTT.

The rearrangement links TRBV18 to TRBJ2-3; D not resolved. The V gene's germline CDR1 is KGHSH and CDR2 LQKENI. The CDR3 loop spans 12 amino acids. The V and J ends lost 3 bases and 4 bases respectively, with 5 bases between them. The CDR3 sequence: CASSPAADTQYF. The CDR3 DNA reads TGTGCCAGCTCACCTGCGGCAGATACGCAGTATTTT.

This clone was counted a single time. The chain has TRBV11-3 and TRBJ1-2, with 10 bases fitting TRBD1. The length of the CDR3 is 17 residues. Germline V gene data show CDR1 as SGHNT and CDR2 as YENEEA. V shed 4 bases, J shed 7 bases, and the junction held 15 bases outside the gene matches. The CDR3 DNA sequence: TGTGCCAGCAGCTCCCGGCCTCCGGGACAGGGGCCTTCTGGCTACACCTTC. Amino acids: CASSSRPPGQGPSGYTF.

The CDR3 sequence: CASSLGVGDYGYTF. In DNA, the CDR3 is TGTGCCAGCAGCCTGGGGGTGGGAGACTATGGCTACACCTTC. The chain joins TRBV5-4 to TRBJ1-2; tentative D call: TRBD1 (5 bases). The ends were cut back, 4 bases at V and 3 bases at J, with 13 bases in the middle. CDR3 size: 14 residues. Germline V gene data show CDR1 as SGHNT and CDR2 as YYREEE (reference sequence).

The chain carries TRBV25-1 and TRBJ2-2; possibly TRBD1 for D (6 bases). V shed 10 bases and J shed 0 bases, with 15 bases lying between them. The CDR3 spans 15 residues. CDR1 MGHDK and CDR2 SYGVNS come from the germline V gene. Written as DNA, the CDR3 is TGTGCCACCCAAGACAGGTTGACGAACACCGGGGAGCTGTTTTTT. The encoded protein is CATQDRLTNTGELFF.

Here the CDR3 reads CASSLTGTGSSWGNQPQHF. The DNA for the CDR3 is TGTGCCAGCAGTCTCACCGGGACAGGTAGTTCATGGGGCAATCAGCCCCAGCATTTT. The chain has TRBV27 and TRBJ1-5; TRBD1 matches 8 bases. From germline, CDR1 is MNHEY and CDR2 SMNVEV (reference sequence). This CDR3 has 19 residues. Germline trimming cut 5 bases from V and 2 bases from J; bases unmatched to any gene: 17.

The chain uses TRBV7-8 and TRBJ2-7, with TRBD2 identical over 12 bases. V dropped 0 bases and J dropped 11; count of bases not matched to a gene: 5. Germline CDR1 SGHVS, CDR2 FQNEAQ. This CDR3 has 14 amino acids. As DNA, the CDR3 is TGTGCCAGCAGCTTAGCGCTAGCGGGGGGGGAGGAGTACTTC. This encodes CASSLALAGGEEYF.

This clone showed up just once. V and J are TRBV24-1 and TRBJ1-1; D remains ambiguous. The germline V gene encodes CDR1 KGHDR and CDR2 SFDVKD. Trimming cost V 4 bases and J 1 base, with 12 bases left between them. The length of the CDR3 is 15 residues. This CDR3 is CATSEEEDGNTEAFF. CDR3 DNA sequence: TGTGCCACCAGTGAAGAGGAGGATGGGAACACTGAAGCTTTCTTT.

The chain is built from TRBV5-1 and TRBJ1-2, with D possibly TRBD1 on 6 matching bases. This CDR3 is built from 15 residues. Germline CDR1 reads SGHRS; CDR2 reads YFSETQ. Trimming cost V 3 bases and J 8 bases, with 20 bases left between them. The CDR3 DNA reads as TGCGCCAGCAGCTCGGCGGGGGGCGAACCCCGAGGCTACACCTTC. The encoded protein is CASSSAGGEPRGYTF.

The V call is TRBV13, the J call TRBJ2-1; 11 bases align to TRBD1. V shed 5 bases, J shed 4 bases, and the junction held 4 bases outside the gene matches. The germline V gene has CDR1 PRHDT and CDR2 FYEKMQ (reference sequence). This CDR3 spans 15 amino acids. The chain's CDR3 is CASSRGQGAYNEQFF. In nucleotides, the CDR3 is TGTGCCAGCAGCCGCGGACAGGGGGCATACAATGAGCAGTTCTTC.

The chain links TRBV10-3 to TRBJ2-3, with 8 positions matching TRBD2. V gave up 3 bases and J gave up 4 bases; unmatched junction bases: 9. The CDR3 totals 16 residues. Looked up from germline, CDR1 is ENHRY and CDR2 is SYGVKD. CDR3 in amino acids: CAISDRGGRTPDTQYF. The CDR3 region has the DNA TGTGCCATCAGTGACCGGGGGGGAAGAACACCAGATACGCAGTATTTT.

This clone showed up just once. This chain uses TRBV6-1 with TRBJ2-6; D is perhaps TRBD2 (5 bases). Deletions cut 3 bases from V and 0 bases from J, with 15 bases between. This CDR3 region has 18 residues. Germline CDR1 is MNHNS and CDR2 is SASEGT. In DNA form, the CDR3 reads TGTGCCAGCAGTGAGAGCGGCACCTACTACTCTGGGGCCAACGTCCTGACTTTC. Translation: CASSESGTYYSGANVLTF.

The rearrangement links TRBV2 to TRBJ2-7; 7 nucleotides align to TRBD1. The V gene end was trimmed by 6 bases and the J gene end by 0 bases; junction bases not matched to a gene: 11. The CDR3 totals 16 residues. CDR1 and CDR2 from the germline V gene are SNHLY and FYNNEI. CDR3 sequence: CASRRSGTESSYEQYV. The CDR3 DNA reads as TGTGCCAGCAGACGCTCCGGGACAGAGAGCTCCTACGAGCAGTACGTC.

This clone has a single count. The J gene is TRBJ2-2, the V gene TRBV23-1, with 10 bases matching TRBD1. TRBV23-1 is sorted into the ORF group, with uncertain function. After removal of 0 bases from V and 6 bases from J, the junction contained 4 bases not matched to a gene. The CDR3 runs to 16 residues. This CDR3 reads CASSQSLTGGPGELFF. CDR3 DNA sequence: TGCGCCAGCAGTCAATCCTTGACAGGGGGCCCCGGGGAGCTGTTTTTT.

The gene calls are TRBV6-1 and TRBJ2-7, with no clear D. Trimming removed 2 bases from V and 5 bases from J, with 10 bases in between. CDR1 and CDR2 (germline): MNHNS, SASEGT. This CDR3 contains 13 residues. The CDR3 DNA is TGTGCCAGCAGTGAATGGCAGGAAGACGAGCAGTACGTC. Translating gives CASSEWQEDEQYV.

The CDR3 coding sequence is TGTGCCAGCAGCTTCGCGGGGGGGCCCCCGGATACGCAGTATTTT. It specifies CASSFAGGPPDTQYF. The rearrangement joins TRBV5-4 to TRBJ2-3; TRBD2 agrees at 9 bases. From germline, CDR1 is SGHNT and CDR2 YYREEE (reference sequence). The CDR3 runs 15 residues. Unmatched junction bases numbered 7, after V lost 2 bases and J lost 6 bases.